The T cell receptor (beta chain) under discussion was sequenced for a study of blood T cells in healthy people across ages. Primed by a sample-barcoded 5' primer and a J-beta primer mix, a second PCR proceeded for 7 to 11 cycles. Every cDNA molecule bore a tag from a template-switch adaptor containing 12 random nucleotides. TCRdb redid the calling of the 5' RACE reads with MiXCR, one entry per CDR3 protein. Among more than 700,000 distinct CDR3 sequences listed, approximately 53% were seen once. V lost 7 bases to trimming and J lost 0 bases, with 7 bases between them. Per the germline V gene, CDR1 is SGHTA and CDR2 is FQGNSA. The CDR3 has 12 amino acids. Study-wide results and caveats: Age brought a roughly linear fall in TCR beta diversity measured per million T cells. Changes seen in expanded clonotypes were possibly confounded by donor CMV status left unknown.

A word on this clonotype: Antigen: not known.

The sequence was obtained from an elderly man in good health. The sequencing input was blood. The chain joins TRBV7-2 to TRBJ2-7; D uncertain. The CDR3 nucleotides read TGTGCCAGCACCCCCGGCTCCTACGAGCAGTACTTC. It translates to CASTPGSYEQYF. Full variable domain (remainder filled in from reference TRBV7-2 and TRBJ2-7): GAGVSQSPSNKVTEKGKDVELRCDPISGHTALYWYRQSLGQGLEFLIYFQGNSAPDKSGLPSDRFSAERTGGSVSTLTIQRTQQEDSAVYLCASTPGSYEQYFGPGTRLTVT.